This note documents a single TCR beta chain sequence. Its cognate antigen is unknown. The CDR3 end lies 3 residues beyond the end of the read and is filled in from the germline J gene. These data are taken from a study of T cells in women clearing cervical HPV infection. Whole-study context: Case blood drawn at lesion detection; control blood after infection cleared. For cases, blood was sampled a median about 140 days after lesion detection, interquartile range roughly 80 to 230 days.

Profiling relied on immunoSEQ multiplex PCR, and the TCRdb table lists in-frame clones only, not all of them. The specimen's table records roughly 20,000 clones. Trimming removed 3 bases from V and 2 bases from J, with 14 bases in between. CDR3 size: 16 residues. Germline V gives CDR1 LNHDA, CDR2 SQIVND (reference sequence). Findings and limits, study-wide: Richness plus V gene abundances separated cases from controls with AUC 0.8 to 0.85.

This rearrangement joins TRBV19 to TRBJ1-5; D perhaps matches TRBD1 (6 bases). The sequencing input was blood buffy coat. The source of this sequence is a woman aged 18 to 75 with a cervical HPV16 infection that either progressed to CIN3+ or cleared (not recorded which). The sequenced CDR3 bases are TGTGCCAGTAGTATCTGGGGGCGGTCGGGCAATCAGCCC. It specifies CASSIWGRSGNQP. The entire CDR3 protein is CASSIWGRSGNQPQHF.